One sample yielded the 27 T cell receptor beta chains listed below, sequenced in a study of early T cells in non-severe SARS-CoV-2 infection. TCRdb fed the 5' RACE reads into MiXCR, producing one record per CDR3 protein. The sample shows 70,000 to 95,000 distinct CDR3 sequences, roughly a sixth of them seen only once. Sample: whole blood. These receptors originate from an adult who was a healthcare worker with PCR-confirmed SARS-CoV-2 infection or an uninfected control (not recorded which).

This rearrangement joins TRBV5-4 to TRBJ2-1; D not certain. CDR1 and CDR2 from the germline V gene are SGHNT and YYREEE (reference sequence). Between the trimmed V and J ends, which lost 6 bases and 0 bases, there was a span of 16 bases. The CDR3 contains 16 residues. This chain's CDR3 is CASIRWGPSSYNEQFF. The CDR3 DNA follows: TGTGCCAGCATCCGGTGGGGTCCCAGCTCCTACAATGAGCAGTTCTTC.

The chain recombines TRBV29-1 with TRBJ2-2, with D possibly called TRBD1 or TRBD2 (5 bases each). Deletions cut 7 bases from V and 6 bases from J, with 9 bases between. From germline, CDR1 is SQVTM and CDR2 ANQGSEA. The CDR3 consists of 11 residues. CDR3 region: CSAVGAGELFF. In DNA form, the CDR3 reads TGCAGCGCGGTGGGGGCCGGGGAGCTGTTTTTT.

This clonotype was seen repeatedly, ten times or more. This chain links TRBV7-3 with TRBJ2-3; 12 nucleotides match TRBD2. The CDR3 sequence is 15 residues long. Trimming at V came to 4 bases and at J to 6 bases, leaving 5 bases not matched to a gene. Looked up from germline, CDR1 is SGHTA and CDR2 is FQGTGA. The CDR3 loop reads CASSSSGGVMDTQYF. In nucleotides, the CDR3 is TGTGCCAGCAGCTCTAGCGGGGGGGTTATGGATACGCAGTATTTT.

This clonotype was observed once. The chain uses TRBV28 and TRBJ1-1; 7 bases are a match to TRBD1. The V gene end was trimmed by 3 bases and the J gene end by 5 bases; junction bases not matched to a gene: 6. Per the germline V gene, CDR1 is MDHEN and CDR2 is SYDVKM. This CDR3 contains 14 residues. The CDR3 protein is CASSFEGASTEAFF. The CDR3 DNA sequence: TGTGCCAGCAGTTTTGAGGGGGCGAGTACTGAAGCTTTCTTT.

This clonotype was counted at least ten times. V and J are TRBV30 and TRBJ1-2; tentative D call: TRBD1 (6 bases). From germline, CDR1 is GTSNPN and CDR2 SVGIG (reference sequence). CDR3 length: 15 amino acids. The V and J ends lost 2 bases and 4 bases respectively, with 17 bases between them. CDR3 coding DNA: TGTGCCTGGAGTCGAGGGGGAGTTTTCATCTATGGCTACACCTTC. It is translated as CAWSRGGVFIYGYTF. Full variable domain (rest looked up from reference TRBV30 and TRBJ1-2): SQTIHQWPATLVQPVGSPLSLECTVEGTSNPNLYWYRQAAGRGLQLLFYSVGIGQISSEVPQNLSASRPQDRQFILSSKKLLLSDSGFYLCAWSRGGVFIYGYTFGSGTRLTVV.

This clonotype was counted only a few times. The V gene is TRBV6-5, the J gene TRBJ2-7; 7 positions agree with TRBD2. Germline trimming cut 2 bases from V and 3 bases from J; bases unmatched to any gene: 4. The CDR3 runs to 14 residues. CDR1 and CDR2 (germline): MNHEY, SVGAGI. The CDR3 loop reads CASSYQRGLYEQYF. The CDR3 DNA follows: TGTGCCAGCAGTTACCAGCGGGGCCTCTACGAGCAGTACTTC.

The chain uses TRBV25-1 and TRBJ2-1, with 10 positions matching TRBD2. This CDR3 contains 18 residues. CDR1 and CDR2 from the germline V gene are MGHDK and SYGVNS. With 6 bases clipped from V and 7 bases from J, the junction kept 18 bases outside the gene matches. The CDR3 sequence is CASSSISAGLATENEQFF. The CDR3 nucleotides are TGTGCCAGCAGCTCAATATCCGCGGGACTAGCGACCGAGAATGAGCAGTTCTTC.

V is TRBV30 and J is TRBJ2-2; D gene unclear. The germline gives CDR1 GTSNPN, CDR2 SVGIG (reference sequence). The CDR3 has 12 residues. V was clipped by 1 base and J by 3 bases, with 3 bases between them. The chain's CDR3 is CAWSDYTGELFF. The CDR3 nucleotides are TGTGCCTGGAGTGACTACACCGGGGAGCTGTTTTTT. The whole variable domain, remainder taken from reference TRBV30 and TRBJ2-2, is SQTIHQWPATLVQPVGSPLSLECTVEGTSNPNLYWYRQAAGRGLQLLFYSVGIGQISSEVPQNLSASRPQDRQFILSSKKLLLSDSGFYLCAWSDYTGELFFGEGSRLTVL.

This clonotype was seen repeatedly, ten times or more. The chain carries TRBV20-1 and TRBJ2-5; D call uncertain. The CDR3 sequence is 12 residues long. With 1 base removed from V and 3 bases from J, the gap between germline ends came to 6 bases. Germline V gene data show CDR1 as DFQATT and CDR2 as SNEGSKA (reference sequence). The CDR3 bases are TGCAGTGCTAGAGCGTGGGAAGAGACCCAGTACTTC. It encodes CSARAWEETQYF.

A few counts support this clonotype. The chain uses TRBV19 and TRBJ2-4; D unclear. Looked up from germline, CDR1 is LNHDA and CDR2 is SQIVND (reference sequence). CDR3 length: 15 residues. V dropped 3 bases and J dropped 0 bases, with 9 bases sitting between them. The CDR3: CASSMQLLAKNIQYF. The CDR3 nucleotides read TGTGCCAGTAGTATGCAGCTTCTAGCCAAAAACATTCAGTACTTC.

V gene TRBV7-6 combines with J gene TRBJ1-3; D is unclear. The length of the CDR3 is 13 residues. Between the trimmed V and J ends, which lost 5 bases and 4 bases, there was a span of 9 bases. The germline V gene has CDR1 SGHVS and CDR2 FNYEAQ. CDR3 protein: CASSPGIGNTIYF. Here the CDR3 DNA reads TGTGCCAGCAGCCCCGGGATAGGAAACACCATATATTTT.

This clonotype came up a few times. The J gene is TRBJ1-5, the V gene TRBV28, with D hard to call. The CDR3 totals 15 residues. Trimming stripped 6 bases from V and 1 base from J, with 13 bases between. The germline V gene encodes CDR1 MDHEN and CDR2 SYDVKM. CDR3 protein: CASRRRVASNQPQHF. Written as DNA, the CDR3 is TGTGCCAGCAGGCGCCGGGTAGCGAGCAATCAGCCCCAGCATTTT.

J is TRBJ2-5 and V is TRBV29-1; the D is unclear. Between the trimmed V and J ends, which lost 2 bases and 5 bases, there was a span of 3 bases. CDR3 length: 10 amino acids. Germline V gene sequence: CDR1 SQVTM, CDR2 ANQGSEA. CDR3 protein: CSVEHETQYF. The CDR3 bases are TGCAGCGTTGAACACGAGACCCAGTACTTC.

This clonotype turned up a few times. This chain links TRBV3-1 with TRBJ1-3; maybe TRBD1 (5 bases). The CDR3 is 14 amino acids. Per germline, CDR1 LGHDT and CDR2 YNNKEL (reference sequence). Trimming removed 0 bases at V and 4 bases at J, with 7 bases between. Here the CDR3 reads CASSQEYRGNTIYF. In nucleotides, the CDR3 is TGTGCCAGCAGCCAAGAATACAGGGGAAACACCATATATTTT.

This clonotype came up many times. The chain is built from TRBV5-4 and TRBJ2-7; TRBD1 agrees at 7 bases. CDR3 length: 19 residues. V lost 0 bases, J lost 3 bases, and 18 bases stayed unmatched. The germline gives CDR1 SGHNT, CDR2 YYREEE (reference sequence). CDR3 DNA: TGTGCCAGCAGCTTGGCGAATGGGACAGCCCCATTGAAACTCTACGAGCAGTACTTC. It encodes CASSLANGTAPLKLYEQYF.

This rearrangement joins TRBV10-3 to TRBJ2-2; TRBD1 is a possible D gene (5 bases). V lost 4 bases, J lost 0 bases, and 9 bases lay in between. This CDR3 has 15 amino acids. CDR1 ENHRY and CDR2 SYGVKD come from the germline V gene. The CDR3 reads CAISGKGANTGELFF. DNA of the CDR3: TGTGCCATCAGTGGAAAAGGGGCGAACACCGGGGAGCTGTTTTTT.

This clonotype was counted between two and nine times. The chain is built from TRBV30 and TRBJ1-1; perhaps TRBD1 as D (5 bases). Germline loops: CDR1 GTSNPN, CDR2 SVGIG (reference sequence). This CDR3 contains 10 residues. With 5 bases removed from V and 7 bases from J, the gap between germline ends came to 8 bases. The CDR3 DNA follows: TGTGCCTGGGGGGACCGTGAAGCTTTCTTT. Its translation is CAWGDREAFF.

This clonotype has more than one count but fewer than ten. The chain employs TRBV5-5 and TRBJ2-5, with D hard to call. Per the germline V gene, CDR1 is SGHKS and CDR2 is YYEKEE (reference sequence). V lost 2 bases to trimming and J lost 2 bases, with 10 bases between them. The CDR3 runs 14 residues. The CDR3 loop reads CASSLGKQQETQYF. Here the CDR3 DNA reads TGTGCCAGCAGCTTAGGAAAACAGCAAGAGACCCAGTACTTC.

The V and J genes are TRBV5-1 and TRBJ1-2; D is unclear. Germline assignment: CDR1 SGHRS and CDR2 YFSETQ. Trimming shortened V by 1 base and J by 7 bases, and 11 bases separated the two germline ends. The CDR3 runs to 13 residues. DNA for the CDR3: TGCGCCAGCAGCTTGTCGGTTAGCGGTGGCTACACCTTC. Encoded protein: CASSLSVSGGYTF.

This clonotype was seen only a few times. The chain links TRBV2 to TRBJ2-1, with TRBD1 matching 9 bases. CDR1 is SNHLY, CDR2 FYNNEI, per germline. This CDR3 is built from 15 residues. V dropped 8 bases and J dropped 7; count of bases not matched to a gene: 12. CDR3 in amino acids: CASRPGGQGKNEQFF. The DNA for the CDR3 is TGTGCCAGCCGACCTGGGGGACAGGGTAAGAATGAGCAGTTCTTC.

The chain recombines TRBV12-5 with TRBJ2-6; D call uncertain. The CDR3 totals 17 residues. Germline V gene sequence: CDR1 LGHNT, CDR2 FRNRAP. Trimming stripped 4 bases from V and 0 bases from J, with 13 bases between. The CDR3 nucleotides read TGTGCTAGTGGTTCGGGCTTGAAAGGCTCTGGGGCCAACGTCCTGACTTTC. Amino acids: CASGSGLKGSGANVLTF.

This clonotype showed up just a few times. V and J are TRBV7-3 and TRBJ2-7; the D is unclear. In germline, CDR1 is SGHTA, CDR2 FQGTGA. The CDR3 is made up of 15 amino acids. The germline V and J ends were trimmed by 2 bases and 1 base, with 12 bases remaining between them. The CDR3 DNA reads as TGTGCCAGCAGCTTAGGCGGTGGCACTTCCTACGAGCAGTACTTC. Protein sequence: CASSLGGGTSYEQYF.

CDR3 residues: CASSPSATNTGELFF. In DNA, the CDR3 is TGTGCCAGCAGTCCTAGCGCGACGAACACCGGGGAGCTGTTTTTT. J is TRBJ2-2 and V is TRBV27; tentatively, D is TRBD2 (6 bases). Germline V gene data show CDR1 as MNHEY and CDR2 as SMNVEV (reference sequence). The CDR3 sequence is 15 residues long. Trimming removed 5 bases at V and 0 bases at J, with 10 bases between.

A single count supports this clonotype. This rearrangement joins TRBV11-1 to TRBJ2-5; 10 nucleotides match TRBD2. The CDR3 sequence is 15 residues long. From germline, CDR1 is SGHAT and CDR2 FQDESV (reference sequence). With V trimmed by 5 bases and J by 2 bases, 5 bases remained unmatched. DNA of the CDR3: TGTGCCAGCAGCCGCCGGACTAGCGGACAAGAGACCCAGTACTTC. This codes for CASSRRTSGQETQYF.

This clonotype appeared many times. The rearrangement joins TRBV28 to TRBJ2-7; D is tentatively TRBD1 or TRBD2 (5 bases each). Per germline, CDR1 MDHEN and CDR2 SYDVKM. The CDR3 is 13 residues long. Trimming took off 5 bases at V and 2 bases at J, with 10 bases between the two ends. The CDR3, as DNA: TGTGCCAGCAGTGGGGGACCACCCTACGAGCAGTACTTC. Its translation: CASSGGPPYEQYF.

This clonotype came up many times. The J gene is TRBJ1-3, the V gene TRBV7-3; D is unresolved. Looked up from germline, CDR1 is SGHTA and CDR2 is FQGTGA. The CDR3 sequence is 14 residues long. V lost 2 bases to trimming and J lost 4 bases, with 9 bases between them. The CDR3 region has the DNA TGTGCCAGCAGCTTAGGAGGGTCCGGAAACACCATATATTTT. The encoded protein is CASSLGGSGNTIYF.

This clonotype has at least ten counts. V gene TRBV7-2 combines with J gene TRBJ2-3, with TRBD2 identical over 11 bases. V shed 1 base and J 5 bases; nucleotides not matched to a gene: 2. The CDR3 length is 15 residues. From germline, CDR1 is SGHTA and CDR2 FQGNSA. The CDR3: CASSLGGTSGDTQYF. Written as DNA, the CDR3 is TGTGCCAGCAGCTTAGGGGGGACTAGCGGAGATACGCAGTATTTT.